Shown below are 14 T cell receptor beta chains from a single sample sequenced in a study of cytomegalovirus exposure and HLA in healthy donors. Method: immunoSEQ multiplex PCR; TCRdb's copy keeps in-frame clones and lacks some. This repertoire shows about 130,000 clones, about 91% found once; its top ten account for 1.1%. Sequences were obtained from PBMCs. The receptors here all came from a woman aged 18 to 35 in good health and CMV-seronegative.

This clone was detected only a few times. CDR3 bases: TGCGCCAGCAGCCAACCCCCAAACACCCGGGGCACCGGGGAGCTGTTTTTT. Translated: CASSQPPNTRGTGELFF. J is TRBJ2-2 and V is TRBV4-1, with D perhaps matching TRBD2 (5 bases). CDR1 MGHRA and CDR2 YSYEKL come from the germline V gene. V shed 2 bases and J shed 4 bases, with 17 bases lying between them. The CDR3 runs 17 residues.

The chain carries TRBV6-5 and TRBJ2-1; 9 bases are a match to TRBD1. Germline CDR1 is MNHEY and CDR2 is SVGAGI. This CDR3 has 15 residues. The V and J ends lost 5 bases and 3 bases, in that order; junction bases with no gene match: 5. CDR3 protein: CASSKTGGGYNEQFF. DNA for the CDR3: TGTGCCAGCAGTAAGACAGGGGGAGGCTACAATGAGCAGTTCTTC.

The chain uses TRBV28 and TRBJ2-7; D is unresolved. This CDR3 is 12 amino acids long. The ends were cut back, 3 bases at V and 0 bases at J, with 3 bases in the middle. The germline V gene encodes CDR1 MDHEN and CDR2 SYDVKM. The CDR3 region has the DNA TGTGCCAGCAGTTTTTACTCCTACGAGCAGTACTTC. Protein sequence: CASSFYSYEQYF.

The chain uses TRBV11-2 and TRBJ1-5; D gene uncertain. V lost 5 bases, J lost 3 bases, and 11 bases lay in between. Per germline, CDR1 SGHAT and CDR2 FQNNGV. The CDR3 is made up of 14 amino acids. The CDR3 DNA follows: TGTGCCAGCAGCGGAGGCAGGTACAATCAGCCCCAGCATTTT. It encodes CASSGGRYNQPQHF.

The J gene is TRBJ2-5, the V gene TRBV2; 7 bases map to TRBD1. The ends lost 3 bases at V and 1 base at J; junction bases unmatched: 2. The CDR3 has 14 amino acids. Germline V gene data show CDR1 as SNHLY and CDR2 as FYNNEI. The CDR3 DNA is TGTGCCAGCAGTGAGGGGGACAGCCAAGAGACCCAGTACTTC. Translating it yields CASSEGDSQETQYF.

The chain employs TRBV7-2 and TRBJ2-1, with 9 nucleotides matching TRBD2. V dropped 4 bases and J dropped 8; count of bases not matched to a gene: 12. The CDR3 sequence is 16 residues long. Per germline, CDR1 SGHTA and CDR2 FQGNSA. The CDR3 loop is CASSSYGGRAKYEQFF. CDR3 nucleotides: TGTGCCAGCAGCTCTTACGGCGGGAGGGCCAAGTATGAGCAGTTCTTC. Using reference TRBV7-2 and TRBJ2-1 for the parts outside the CDR3, the full variable domain is GAGVSQSPSNKVTEKGKDVELRCDPISGHTALYWYRQSLGQGLEFLIYFQGNSAPDKSGLPSDRFSAERTGGSVSTLTIQRTQQEDSAVYLCASSSYGGRAKYEQFFGPGTRLTVL.

The chain couples TRBV29-1 to TRBJ1-2; D is ambiguous. This CDR3 has 14 residues. Germline-derived CDR1 and CDR2 are SQVTM and ANQGSEA. Trimming removed 2 bases at V and 4 bases at J, with 14 bases between. The DNA for the CDR3 is TGCAGCGTTGAACGCCCGGAGGGTGCCTATGGCTACACCTTC. Its protein product is CSVERPEGAYGYTF.

This clone was seen at least ten times. V gene TRBV7-9 combines with J gene TRBJ1-5; possibly TRBD1 for D (6 bases). The CDR3 loop spans 14 amino acids. V gave up 3 bases and J gave up 3 bases, with 9 bases separating them. Germline CDR1 is SEHNR and CDR2 is FQNEAQ (reference sequence). CDR3: CASSLTGANQPQHF. Here the CDR3 DNA reads TGTGCCAGCAGCTTGACAGGAGCCAATCAGCCCCAGCATTTT.

This sequence joins TRBV2 and TRBJ1-2; TRBD1 agrees at 9 bases. The CDR3 spans 15 residues. V dropped 4 bases and J dropped 2; count of bases not matched to a gene: 5. Germline V CDR1 and CDR2: SNHLY, FYNNEI. The chain's CDR3 is CASSVSGTGNYGYTF. Here the CDR3 DNA reads TGTGCCAGCAGTGTGTCCGGGACAGGGAACTATGGCTACACCTTC.

This clone was counted a single time. The DNA of the CDR3 is TGTGCCTGGAGTCCGGGACTAAGTGGAAACACCATATATTTT. Its translation: CAWSPGLSGNTIYF. The chain links TRBV30 to TRBJ1-3, with D possibly TRBD1 on 5 matching bases. This CDR3 is 14 amino acids long. Trimming took off 2 bases at V and 3 bases at J, with 11 bases between the two ends. Germline loops: CDR1 GTSNPN, CDR2 SVGIG (reference sequence).

A single count supports this clone. The chain joins TRBV15 to TRBJ1-6, with 9 bases lining up with TRBD1. The CDR3 contains 16 residues. The germline gives CDR1 LNHNV, CDR2 YYDKDF (reference sequence). With 0 bases clipped from V and 7 bases from J, the junction kept 4 bases outside the gene matches. The CDR3 DNA follows: TGTGCCACCAGCAGAGAGGGGACAGGGAACAATTCACCCCTCCACTTT. Protein product: CATSREGTGNNSPLHF.

This sequence joins TRBV14 and TRBJ2-7; the D gene is possibly TRBD1 (6 bases). Germline V CDR1 and CDR2: SGHDN, FVKESK. V was trimmed by 4 bases and J by 1 base, leaving 8 bases between them. There are 13 residues in the CDR3. The chain's CDR3 is CASSPGQSYEQYF. The CDR3 DNA sequence: TGTGCCAGCAGCCCTGGACAGTCCTACGAGCAGTACTTC. Complete variable domain (other parts from reference TRBV14 and TRBJ2-7): EAGVTQFPSHSVIEKGQTVTLRCDPISGHDNLYWYRRVMGKEIKFLLHFVKESKQDESGMPNNRFLAERTGGTYSTLKVQPAELEDSGVYFCASSPGQSYEQYFGPGTRLTVT.

This chain links TRBV11-2 with TRBJ2-1, with 10 bases identical to TRBD2. V shed 5 bases and J 2 bases; nucleotides not matched to a gene: 6. The CDR3 extends over 16 amino acids. Germline assignment: CDR1 SGHAT and CDR2 FQNNGV. The chain's CDR3 is CASSSGSGGAYNEQFF. For the CDR3, the DNA is TGTGCCAGCAGCAGCGGGAGCGGGGGGGCCTACAATGAGCAGTTCTTC.

The V and J genes are TRBV28 and TRBJ2-4; D possibly corresponds to TRBD1 (6 bases). The CDR3 loop spans 17 amino acids. Deletions cut 5 bases from V and 0 bases from J, with 17 bases between. Germline CDR1 and CDR2: MDHEN and SYDVKM. The CDR3 DNA reads as TGTGCCAGCAGTCCACCCGGGACACAAATAGCCAAAAACATTCAGTACTTC. Amino acids: CASSPPGTQIAKNIQYF. Full variable domain (missing parts from reference TRBV28 and TRBJ2-4): DVKVTQSSRYLVKRTGEKVFLECVQDMDHENMFWYRQDPGLGLRLIYFSYDVKMKEKGDIPEGYSVSREKKERFSLILESASTNQTSMYLCASSPPGTQIAKNIQYFGAGTRLSVL.